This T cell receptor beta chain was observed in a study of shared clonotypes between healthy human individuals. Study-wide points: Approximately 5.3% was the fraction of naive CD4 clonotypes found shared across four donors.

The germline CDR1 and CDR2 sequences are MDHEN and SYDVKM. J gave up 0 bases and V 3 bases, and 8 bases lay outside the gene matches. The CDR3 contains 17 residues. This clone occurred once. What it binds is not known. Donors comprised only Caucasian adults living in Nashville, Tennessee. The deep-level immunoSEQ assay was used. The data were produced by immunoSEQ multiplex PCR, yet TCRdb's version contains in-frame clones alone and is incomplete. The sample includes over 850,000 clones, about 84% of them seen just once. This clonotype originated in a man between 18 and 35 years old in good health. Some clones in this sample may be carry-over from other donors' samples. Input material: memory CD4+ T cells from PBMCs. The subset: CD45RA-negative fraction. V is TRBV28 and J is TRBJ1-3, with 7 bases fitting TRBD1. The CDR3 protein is CASSFGGQPFSGNTIYF. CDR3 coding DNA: TGTGCCAGCAGTTTTGGGGGACAGCCTTTCTCTGGAAACACCATATATTTT.